Sequencing of this T cell receptor (beta chain) was carried out in a study of blood T cells in healthy people across ages. The germline CDR1 and CDR2 sequences are LGHNA and YNFKEQ. CDR3 length equals 16 residues. Together with a sample-barcoded 5' primer, a J-beta primer mix was included in a second PCR lasting 7 to 11 cycles. Each TCR beta cDNA got a 12-nucleotide random molecular identifier. TCRdb redid the calling of the 5' RACE reads with MiXCR, one entry per CDR3 protein. The sample records under 1,000,000 distinct CDR3 sequences, around 34% being singletons. Regarding this clonotype: Its antigen is not known.

Overall study results and limits: Researchers judged that diversity estimates from one million T cells fell short of true values. Naive CD4+ cell counts and diversity both ran higher in long-lived than in aged donors.

The sequence was collected from a man younger than 35 in good health. The sequenced sample consisted of blood. The J gene is TRBJ2-1, the V gene TRBV4-2, with 7 positions matching TRBD1. The J call may be wrong; the DNA end is better matched by TRBJ2-7. CDR3: CASSQLGQSSYNEQYF. In DNA, the CDR3 is TGTGCCAGCAGCCAATTGGGACAGAGCTCCTACAATGAGCAGTACTTC.